This T cell receptor beta chain came from a study of T-cell memory formation after mild COVID-19. As for the study in general: Most TCR clusters belonged to a single donor. Points from the study as a whole: Researchers report contracting CD4+ clones mostly in CM and EM, with CD8+ clones in EMRA. Specificity for SARS-CoV-2 was not confirmed among the second-wave clones peaking on day 37.

MiXCR, run by TCRdb on the 5' RACE reads, gives a single entry per CDR3 protein. This sample has around 300,000 distinct CDR3 sequences, with roughly an eighth found just once. There are a few counts of this clonotype. Its target is unknown. Trimming pared 7 bases from V and 1 base from J, leaving 16 bases between. This CDR3 has 15 residues. Germline CDR1 reads SNHLY; CDR2 reads FYNNEI. The receptor's source is a man aged 18 to 30 who had mild COVID-19 (a few samples of this study predate the infection). Cell type and time point are not known. The specimen sequenced was PBMCs or a T cell subset sorted from them (not recorded which). The J gene is TRBJ1-1, the V gene TRBV2; no clear D gene. CDR3 nucleotide sequence: TGTGCCAGCACTGGAGGGAATTACGCGAACACTGAAGCTTTCTTT. This sequence encodes CASTGGNYANTEAFF.